This T cell receptor (beta chain) is drawn from a study of blood T cell repertoires in COVID-19. Looking at the study overall: Donors in the United States, Italy and Spain gave samples during acute or convalescent COVID-19. PBMCs, B-cell-depleted T cells, or T cells provided the cDNA or gDNA that made up the material.

V was pared by 6 bases and J by 1 base, with 4 bases of the junction left unmatched. The CDR3 totals 14 residues. Germline values: CDR1 LNHDA, CDR2 SQIVND (reference sequence). Under the authors' procedure: Reference gene primer amplification yielded estimated nucleated cell counts. The repertoire was sequenced with immunoSEQ multiplex PCR; TCRdb's copy has only in-frame clones and lacks some. The V and J calls and the clone size are those of that table, but D and trimming were determined from the DNA. This sample carries approximately 250,000 clones, around 89% of them seen once, and the ten largest clones take roughly 1.2%. Recruitment covered about two dozen US areas and drew participants whose ages spanned about 18 to 89 years.

The gene calls are TRBV19 and TRBJ1-1; 8 bases are a match to TRBD1. The origin of this receptor is a woman aged 40 to 50 with acute COVID-19. The source material was PBMCs or T cells enriched from blood (not recorded which). The CDR3 nucleotides are TGTGCCAGTAGAGGACAGGGTTCGAACACTGAAGCTTTCTTT. Translation gives CASRGQGSNTEAFF.